This TCR beta chain emerged from a study of sequential checkpoint blockade in melanoma. Looking at the study overall: Maintenance nivolumab came after either treatment sequence. TCRβ was sequenced from DNA of some 89 pretreatment tumors. Under 25 patients had matched tumor biopsies before treatment and at week 13 after nivolumab or ipilimumab alone.

Described treatment: randomized to nivolumab then ipilimumab (arm A) or the reverse (arm B). The protocol was immunoSEQ multiplex PCR, while the TCRdb copy is restricted to in-frame clones and leaves out a portion. The sample records about 12,000 clones, roughly 25% being singletons. The V end lost 3 bases, the J end lost 7 bases, and 13 bases lay between the germline ends. CDR1 LNHDA and CDR2 SQIVND come from the germline V gene (reference sequence). This CDR3 spans 15 amino acids. This sequence originates from a human donor with melanoma. The sequencing here drew on tumor tissue (inferred from file names), taken from a patient given nivolumab and ipilimumab in sequence. V usage is TRBV19 and J usage is TRBJ1-6, with D perhaps matching TRBD1 (6 bases). Here the CDR3 DNA reads TGTGCCAGTAGTATTTGGGACACCTTAAATTCACCCCTCCACTTT. It is translated as CASSIWDTLNSPLHF.